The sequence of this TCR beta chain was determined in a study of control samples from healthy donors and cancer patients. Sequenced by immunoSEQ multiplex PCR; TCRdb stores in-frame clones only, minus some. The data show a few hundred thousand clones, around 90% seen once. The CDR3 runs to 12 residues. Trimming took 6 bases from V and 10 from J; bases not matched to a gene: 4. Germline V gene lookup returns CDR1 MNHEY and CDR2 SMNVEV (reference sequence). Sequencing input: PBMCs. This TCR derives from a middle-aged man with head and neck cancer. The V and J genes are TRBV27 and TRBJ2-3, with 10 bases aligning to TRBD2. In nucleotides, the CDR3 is TGTGCCAGCAGAAGCGGGGGGGCTCCGCAGTATTTT. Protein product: CASRSGGAPQYF.